This T cell receptor (beta chain) was profiled in a study of T cells after somatic rescue of genetic block. Method: immunoSEQ multiplex PCR; TCRdb's copy keeps in-frame clones and lacks some. This table has around 14,000 clones, just over 70% appearing once. This clone turned up a few times. The material sequenced was peripheral blood mononuclear cells (PBMCs). The sequence was obtained from a boy between 10 and 17 years old.

CDR3 protein: CSVSKGAGLNTEAFF. The CDR3 region has the DNA TGCAGCGTCTCGAAAGGGGCAGGACTGAACACTGAAGCTTTCTTT. V usage is TRBV29-1 and J usage is TRBJ1-1; D possibly corresponds to TRBD1 (5 bases). The CDR3 runs to 15 residues. CDR1 is SQVTM, CDR2 ANQGSEA, per germline. V was pared by 6 bases and J by 0 bases, with 17 bases between.